A selection of T cell receptor beta chains follows, all from one sample in a study of cytomegalovirus exposure and HLA in healthy donors. Repertoires were generated with immunoSEQ multiplex PCR, while TCRdb's copy carries only in-frame clones and drops some. Among 100,000 to 120,000 clones listed, around 80% were seen once. The sample comprised PBMCs. The receptors stem from a male donor in good health and CMV-seronegative. Both conserved end residues are part of each CDR3. The D gene is left open where the match is weak. Clone size is stated in some rows and not others, as once, few, many or a class when expanded.

d_gene	abundance	j_gene	v_gene	CDR3nt	CDR3aa
.	.	TRBJ2-5	TRBV10-3	TGTGCCATCAGTGAGTCCCAGCAAGAGACCCAGTACTTC	CAISESQQETQYF
TRBD2	.	TRBJ2-7	TRBV19	TGTGCCAGTAGCCTTAGGACTAGCGGGGGAGAAGGTCAGTACTTC	CASSLRTSGGEGQYF
TRBD1	many	TRBJ1-4	TRBV11-2	TGTGCCAGCAGCTCTAGCCGGGACAGCTATAATGAAAAACTGTTTTTT	CASSSSRDSYNEKLFF
TRBD1	.	TRBJ1-2	TRBV30	TGTGCCTGGAGAGACAGGGGGACCTATGGCTACACCTTC	CAWRDRGTYGYTF
TRBD2	.	TRBJ2-7	TRBV28	TGTGCCAGCAGGGCGGGGGGAACCTCCTACGAGCAGTACTTC	CASRAGGTSYEQYF
TRBD1	.	TRBJ2-5	TRBV29-1	TGCAGCGTTTCCAACAGGGGACAAGAGACCCAGTACTTC	CSVSNRGQETQYF
.	.	TRBJ2-7	TRBV14	TGTGCCAGCAGCCCCGGGACTCCCAATCCCGTCGAGCAGTACTTC	CASSPGTPNPVEQYF
TRBD2	.	TRBJ2-5	TRBV4-2	TGTGCCAGCAGCCAAGATCCGGCGGGAGGCTCGGGGGAGCAGTACTTC	CASSQDPAGGSGEQYF
.	.	TRBJ2-7	TRBV7-9	TGTGCCAGCAGCGTTAGCGGGACAGGGCATCGCGAGCAGTACTTC	CASSVSGTGHREQYF
TRBD2	.	TRBJ2-1	TRBV25-1	TGTGCCAGCAGTGACCCATGGACTAGCGGATACAATGAGCAGTTCTTC	CASSDPWTSGYNEQFF
TRBD1	.	TRBJ1-2	TRBV7-9	TGTTCCAGCAGCTTAGGGACAGGGTTTGGTGGCTACACCTTC	CSSSLGTGFGGYTF
.	.	TRBJ2-5	TRBV7-3	TGTGCCAGCAGCTTAACGGTTGGGCAGATGGAGACCCAGTACTTC	CASSLTVGQMETQYF
.	.	TRBJ2-3	TRBV7-2	TGTGCCAGCAGCTACGATCACAGGTCAACTAGCACAGATACGCAGTATTTT	CASSYDHRSTSTDTQYF
.	.	TRBJ2-1	TRBV20-1	TGCAGTGCGCAGAACAATGAGCAGTTCTTC	CSAQNNEQFF
.	.	TRBJ2-2	TRBV11-2	TGTGCCAGCAGCTCCCTACAGGGGAACACCGGGGAGCTGTTTTTT	CASSSLQGNTGELFF
.	.	TRBJ2-7	TRBV7-8	TGTGCCAGCAGCTTCCCCGATAGCGAGCAGTACTTC	CASSFPDSEQYF
.	.	TRBJ1-1	TRBV11-3	TGTGCCAGCAGCGACGCGACAGTCACTGAAGCTTTCTTT	CASSDATVTEAFF
TRBD2	.	TRBJ2-1	TRBV19	TGTGCCAGTCGTTCACTAGCGGGATACAATGAGCAGTTCTTC	CASRSLAGYNEQFF
TRBD2	.	TRBJ2-2	TRBV29-1	TGCAGCGTTGAAGATCAGAGGCTAGCGGGAGTTCCCGGGGAGCTGTTTTTT	CSVEDQRLAGVPGELFF
TRBD1	.	TRBJ1-1	TRBV28	TGTGCCAGCAGTTTTGGGGACAGGGGCATGAACACTGAAGCTTTCTTT	CASSFGDRGMNTEAFF
.	.	TRBJ2-1	TRBV28	TGTGCCAGCAGTCCTGGTGGAGTCGGTAACAATGAGCAGTTCTTC	CASSPGGVGNNEQFF
.	.	TRBJ2-1	TRBV7-3	TGTGCCAGCAGCTTAACGAGTCTGGTAAACTCCTACAATGAGCAGTTCTTC	CASSLTSLVNSYNEQFF
.	.	TRBJ2-7	TRBV11-1	TGTGCCAGCAGCTTAGGTACAGCCTCTCGACAGTACTTC	CASSLGTASRQYF
TRBD2	.	TRBJ2-7	TRBV7-2	TGTGCCAGCAGCCTAGCGGGAGGGCTTATCTCCTACGAGCAGTACTTC	CASSLAGGLISYEQYF
TRBD2	.	TRBJ2-2	TRBV9	TGTGCCAGCAGCATGGGACTAGGGAGAATTAAAAAGGGCACCGGGGAGCTGTTTTTT	CASSMGLGRIKKGTGELFF
TRBD2	.	TRBJ2-3	TRBV9	TGTGCCAGCGGGGAGGGGCCGAGCACAGATACGCAGTATTTT	CASGEGPSTDTQYF
TRBD2	.	TRBJ2-1	TRBV12-5	TGTGCTAGTGGTTTGGTATTAAGCGGGACCCCTCGGCCGGCTAGCGGAACCTACAATGAGCAGTTCTTC	CASGLVLSGTPRPASGTYNEQFF
TRBD1	many	TRBJ1-4	TRBV7-9	TGTGCCAGCAACACAGGGGGTGACGAAAAACTGTTTTTT	CASNTGGDEKLFF
TRBD2	.	TRBJ2-3	TRBV5-1	TGCGCCAGCGGGGTTGGGGGAGGGCCGACAGATACGCAGTATTTT	CASGVGGGPTDTQYF
.	.	TRBJ2-5	TRBV20-1	TGCAGTGCCCTTAGACAAGAGACCCAGTACTTC	CSALRQETQYF